This T cell receptor (beta chain) was sequenced during a study of Graves' ophthalmopathy and Graves' hyperthyroidism. General observations from the study: Most thyroid clonotypes with frequency above 0.001 were detected in blood too. Distinction of ophthalmopathy from stable hyperthyroidism by a 13-signature model reached approximately 90% sensitivity and approximately 81% specificity.

No donor had other autoimmune disease, uncontrolled infection, pregnancy or lactation. Notes on this clonotype: Antigen specificity is unknown.

TCR beta CDR3 regions were amplified from RNA transcripts. The first round was an RT-PCR with HTBI primers, and the second round was a multiplex PCR. TCRdb fed the multiplex PCR reads into MiXCR, producing one record per CDR3 protein. The repertoire holds approximately 1.2 million distinct CDR3 sequences, less than 45% seen once, with 11% in the top ten. With 6 bases clipped from V and 4 bases from J, the junction kept 5 bases outside the gene matches. This CDR3 has 14 residues. The germline CDR1 and CDR2 sequences are ENHRY and SYGVKD. Material for sequencing was peripheral blood or thyroid tissue (not recorded which). The sequence was collected from an adult man with Graves' hyperthyroidism. The chain links TRBV10-3 to TRBJ2-5; TRBD1 matches 10 bases. The CDR3 sequence is CAISGQGEVETQYF. In nucleotides, the CDR3 is TGTGCCATCAGCGGACAGGGGGAAGTAGAGACCCAGTACTTC.